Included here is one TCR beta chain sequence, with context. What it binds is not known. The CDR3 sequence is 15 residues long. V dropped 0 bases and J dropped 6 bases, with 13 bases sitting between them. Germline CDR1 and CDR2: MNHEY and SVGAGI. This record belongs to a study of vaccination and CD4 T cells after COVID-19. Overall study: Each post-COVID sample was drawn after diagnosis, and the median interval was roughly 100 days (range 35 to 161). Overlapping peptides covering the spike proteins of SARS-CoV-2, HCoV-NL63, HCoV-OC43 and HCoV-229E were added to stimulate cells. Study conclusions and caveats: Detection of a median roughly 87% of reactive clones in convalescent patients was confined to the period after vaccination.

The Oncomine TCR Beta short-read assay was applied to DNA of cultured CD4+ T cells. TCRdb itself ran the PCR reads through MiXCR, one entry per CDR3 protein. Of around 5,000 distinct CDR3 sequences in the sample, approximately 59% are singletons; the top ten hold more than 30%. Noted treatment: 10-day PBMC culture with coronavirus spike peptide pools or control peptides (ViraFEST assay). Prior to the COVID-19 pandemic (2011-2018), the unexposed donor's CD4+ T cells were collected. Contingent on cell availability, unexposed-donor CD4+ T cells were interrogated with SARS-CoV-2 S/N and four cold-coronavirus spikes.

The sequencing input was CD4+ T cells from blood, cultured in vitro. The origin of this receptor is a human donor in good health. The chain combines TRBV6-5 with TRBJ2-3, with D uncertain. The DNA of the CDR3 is TGTGCCAGCAGTTACTCGTCGCTTGGTGCGGATACGCAGTATTTT. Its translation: CASSYSSLGADTQYF.